The clone carrying this T cell receptor (beta chain) was counted a few times. The antigen is unknown. The data originate from a study of blood T cells in healthy people across ages. Findings of the study overall: Reliance upon unsorted PBMCs precluded definitive naive versus antigen-experienced comparison. Fewer expanded clones and more diversity marked long-lived versus aged donors. The fall in TCR beta diversity per million T cells was roughly linear with age. There was no known CMV status for donors, so expanded clonotype changes were possibly confounded.

The CDR3 is made up of 18 amino acids. V dropped 2 bases and J dropped 3; count of bases not matched to a gene: 12. Germline CDR1 MDHEN, CDR2 SYDVKM. The use of a sample-barcoded 5' primer and a J-beta primer mix characterized a second PCR of 7 to 11 cycles. TCRdb called the 5' RACE reads again in MiXCR, with one record for every CDR3 protein. The sample includes 1.5 million to 2 million distinct CDR3 sequences, around 48% seen only once; the top ten take approximately 2.1%. This chain joins TRBV28 and TRBJ2-5; 10 positions agree with TRBD2. Input material: blood. The receptor comes from a woman between 40 and 50 years old in good health. CDR3 sequence reads: CASSLVRLSGGAKETQYF. CDR3 sequence (DNA): TGTGCCAGCAGTTTAGTCCGCTTGAGCGGGGGGGCGAAAGAGACCCAGTACTTC.